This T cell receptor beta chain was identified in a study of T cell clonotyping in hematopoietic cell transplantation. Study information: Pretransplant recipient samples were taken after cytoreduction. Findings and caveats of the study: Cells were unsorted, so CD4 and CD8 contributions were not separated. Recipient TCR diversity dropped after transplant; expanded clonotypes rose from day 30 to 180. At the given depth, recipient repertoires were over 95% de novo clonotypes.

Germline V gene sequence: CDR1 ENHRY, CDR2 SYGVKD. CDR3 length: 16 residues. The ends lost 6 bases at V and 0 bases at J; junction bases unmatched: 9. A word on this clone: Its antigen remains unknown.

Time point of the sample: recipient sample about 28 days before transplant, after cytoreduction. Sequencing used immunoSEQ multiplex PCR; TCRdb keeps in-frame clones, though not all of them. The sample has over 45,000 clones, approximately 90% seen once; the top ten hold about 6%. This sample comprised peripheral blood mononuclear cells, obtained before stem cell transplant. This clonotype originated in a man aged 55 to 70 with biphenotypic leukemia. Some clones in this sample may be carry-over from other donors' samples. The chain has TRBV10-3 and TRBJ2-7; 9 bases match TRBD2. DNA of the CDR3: TGTGCCATCAGCCTTCTAGCGGGGCAAAGCTCCTACGAGCAGTACTTC. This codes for CAISLLAGQSSYEQYF.